The 12 T cell receptor beta chains in this list originate from one sample, sequenced in a study of T-cell memory formation after mild COVID-19 (dated by TCRdb to the early 2020s). Libraries came from 5' RACE. Sequencing was carried out with an Illumina NovaSeq 6000. The raw public data were reprocessed by TCRdb itself: fastp quality trimming at Q25, MiXCR clonotype calling, in-frame beta chains only. Merged by CDR3 protein, the rows form single entries marked with the most common genes and DNA. The sample yields hundreds of thousands of distinct CDR3 sequences; approximately 15% were counted once. The ten largest clonotypes hold about a fifth of the sample. Sequences were obtained from PBMCs or a T cell subset sorted from them (not recorded which). Every receptor here comes from a man younger than 30 who had mild COVID-19 (a few samples of this study predate the infection). The sample titles of this study are shuffled in the database, so cell type and time point are left out; the donor was told from shared clones.

This clonotype was picked up a small number of times. This chain joins TRBV3-1 and TRBJ2-1; perhaps D is TRBD1 or TRBD2 (5 bases each). CDR1 is LGHDT and CDR2 is YNNKEL in the germline V gene (reference sequence). V gave up 4 bases and J gave up 16 bases, with 17 bases separating them. The length of the CDR3 is 12 residues. As DNA, the CDR3 is TGTGCCAGCAGCCCCCGAATCGGGGCAGAATTCTTC. Its protein product is CASSPRIGAEFF.

The chain carries TRBV7-9 and TRBJ1-3; D remains unclear. Germline V gene lookup returns CDR1 SEHNR and CDR2 FQNEAQ (reference sequence). The CDR3 is made up of 14 amino acids. With 5 bases removed from V and 0 bases from J, the gap between germline ends came to 8 bases. The CDR3 nucleotides are TGTGCCAGCAGCCCCCTCGTCTCTGGAAACACCATATATTTT. This gives the protein CASSPLVSGNTIYF.

This clonotype was observed a few times. The chain carries TRBV21-1 and TRBJ2-7. TRBV21-1 is a known pseudogene. This CDR3 region has 14 residues. Written as DNA, the CDR3 is TGTGCCAGCAGCAACTTGGGGTTGGTCCACGAGCAGTACTTC. Protein sequence: CASSNLGLVHEQYF.

The CDR3: CASRNTGGNEQYF. The CDR3 nucleotides are TGTGCCAGCAGAAATACAGGGGGGAACGAGCAGTACTTC. The chain uses TRBV12-3 or TRBV12-4 and TRBJ2-7, with 8 bases identical to TRBD1. After removal of 6 bases from V and 5 bases from J, the junction contained 6 bases not matched to a gene. This CDR3 is 13 amino acids long.

The CDR3 DNA follows: TGTGCCAGCAGCTTTACAAGGACAGTCAGTAATGAAAAACTGTTTTTT. The encoded protein is CASSFTRTVSNEKLFF. The genes are TRBV5-5 and TRBJ1-4; tentatively, D is TRBD1 (6 bases). CDR3 length equals 16 residues. Trimming left V 2 bases short and J 4 bases short, with 15 bases between. The germline V gene has CDR1 SGHKS and CDR2 YYEKEE (reference sequence). The full variable domain, its missing parts supplied by reference TRBV5-5 and TRBJ1-4, is DAGVTQSPTHLIKTRGQQVTLRCSPISGHKSVSWYQQVLGQGPQFIFQYYEKEERGRGNFPDRFSARQFPNYSSELNVNALLLGDSALYLCASSFTRTVSNEKLFFGSGTQLSVL.

This clonotype has a handful of counts. The V and J genes are TRBV3-1 and TRBJ1-5; D is undetermined. Trimming took off 1 base at V and 7 bases at J, with 14 bases between the two ends. Germline values: CDR1 LGHDT, CDR2 YNNKEL (reference sequence). The CDR3 has 15 amino acids. The CDR3 loop is CASSQGPAGEQPQHF. CDR3 DNA: TGTGCCAGCAGCCAAGGTCCGGCGGGTGAACAGCCCCAGCATTTT.

The gene calls are TRBV20-1 and TRBJ2-7; no firm D call. The CDR3 has 13 residues. V was cut by 3 bases and J by 0 bases, with 9 bases left in between. CDR1 DFQATT and CDR2 SNEGSKA come from the germline V gene (reference sequence). CDR3 sequence (DNA): TGCAGTGCTAGGGTCTCCAGCTCCTACGAGCAGTACTTC. It is translated as CSARVSSSYEQYF.

This clonotype was recorded many times. J is TRBJ2-3 and V is TRBV4-1; a possible D gene is TRBD2 (6 bases). The V and J ends lost 0 bases and 0 bases respectively, with 10 bases between them. The CDR3 loop spans 16 amino acids. Germline CDR1 MGHRA, CDR2 YSYEKL. DNA for the CDR3: TGCGCCAGCAGCCAAGAAACTAGCCCAAGCACAGATACGCAGTATTTT. It codes for CASSQETSPSTDTQYF.

V and J are TRBV12-3 or TRBV12-4 and TRBJ2-3; D gene ambiguous. The length of the CDR3 is 16 residues. Deletions cut 2 bases from V and 9 bases from J, with 21 bases between. The CDR3 coding sequence is TGTGCCAGCAGTTTAACCCCCGGGTCCAGAGTAGGGACGCAGTATTTT. Its translation: CASSLTPGSRVGTQYF.

The table lists this clonotype with a few counts. This chain links TRBV6-5 with TRBJ1-5; 7 bases map to TRBD1. V was clipped by 6 bases and J by 0 bases; unmatched bases: 11. CDR1 and CDR2 (germline): MNHEY, SVGAGI. This CDR3 is 17 amino acids long. The CDR3, as DNA: TGTGCCAGCAGCCGGCGACAGGGAACTTATAGCAATCAGCCCCAGCATTTT. Translated: CASSRRQGTYSNQPQHF.

The table lists this clonotype with a few counts. The chain has TRBV6-1 and TRBJ1-5; possible D gene TRBD1, 5 bases. V lost 8 bases to trimming and J lost 0 bases, with 11 bases between them. This CDR3 contains 14 residues. CDR1 and CDR2 (germline): MNHNS, SASEGT. The CDR3 bases are TGTGCCAGCGGGGTAGGGGTTAGCAATCAGCCCCAGCATTTT. Encoded protein: CASGVGVSNQPQHF.

There are many counts of this clonotype. The CDR3 nucleotides are TGTGCCAGCAGCTTAACGCCGGACAGGGCTTACACCGGGGAGCTGTTTTTT. Translated, it gives CASSLTPDRAYTGELFF. This chain uses TRBV7-3 with TRBJ2-2, with 8 positions matching TRBD1. Germline-derived CDR1 and CDR2 are SGHTA and FQGTGA. The CDR3 length is 17 residues. Trimming took 0 bases from V and 3 from J; bases not matched to a gene: 6.